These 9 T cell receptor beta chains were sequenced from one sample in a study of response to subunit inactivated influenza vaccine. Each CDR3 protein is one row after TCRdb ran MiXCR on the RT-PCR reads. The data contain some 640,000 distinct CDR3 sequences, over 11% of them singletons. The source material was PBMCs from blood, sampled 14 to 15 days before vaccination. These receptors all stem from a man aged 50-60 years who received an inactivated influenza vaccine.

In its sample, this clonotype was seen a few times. This CDR3 reads CSTRTSGGQETQYF. The CDR3 DNA is TGCAGCACGAGGACTAGCGGGGGTCAAGAGACCCAGTACTTC. The chain carries TRBV29-1 and TRBJ2-5; 13 bases match TRBD2. The CDR3 length is 14 residues. Trimming removed 8 bases from V and 2 bases from J; junction bases left unmatched: 5. Per germline, CDR1 SQVTM and CDR2 ANQGSEA.

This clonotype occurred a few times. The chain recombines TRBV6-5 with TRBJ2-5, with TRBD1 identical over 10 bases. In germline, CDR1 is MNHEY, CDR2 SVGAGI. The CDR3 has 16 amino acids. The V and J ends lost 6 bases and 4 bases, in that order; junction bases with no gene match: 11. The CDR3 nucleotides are TGTGCCAGCAGACTACTCCACGACAGGGGGCGAGAGACCCAGTACTTC. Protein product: CASRLLHDRGRETQYF.

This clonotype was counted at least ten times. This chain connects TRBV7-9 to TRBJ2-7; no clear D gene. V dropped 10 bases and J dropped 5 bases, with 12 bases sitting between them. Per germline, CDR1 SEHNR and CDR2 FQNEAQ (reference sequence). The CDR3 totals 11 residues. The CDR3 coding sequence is TGTGCCACCGGGTCGGACGACGAGCAGTACTTC. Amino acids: CATGSDDEQYF.

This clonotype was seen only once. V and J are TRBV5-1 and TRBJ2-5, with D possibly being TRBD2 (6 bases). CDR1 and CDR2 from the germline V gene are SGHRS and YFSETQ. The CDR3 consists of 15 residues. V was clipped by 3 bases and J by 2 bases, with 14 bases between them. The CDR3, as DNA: TGCGCCAGCAGCTCCACGGGAGTTTCGCAAGAGACCCAGTACTTC. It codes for CASSSTGVSQETQYF.

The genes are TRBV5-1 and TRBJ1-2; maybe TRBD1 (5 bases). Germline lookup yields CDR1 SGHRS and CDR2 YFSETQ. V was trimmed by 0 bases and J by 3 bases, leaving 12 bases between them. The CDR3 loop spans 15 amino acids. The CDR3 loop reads CASSLGSGDHYGYTF. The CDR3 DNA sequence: TGCGCCAGCAGCTTGGGATCGGGGGACCACTATGGCTACACCTTC. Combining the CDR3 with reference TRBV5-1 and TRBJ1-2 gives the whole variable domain KAGVTQTPRYLIKTRGQQVTLSCSPISGHRSVSWYQQTPGQGLQFLFEYFSETQRNKGNFPGRFSGRQFSNSRSEMNVSTLELGDSALYLCASSLGSGDHYGYTFGSGTRLTVV.

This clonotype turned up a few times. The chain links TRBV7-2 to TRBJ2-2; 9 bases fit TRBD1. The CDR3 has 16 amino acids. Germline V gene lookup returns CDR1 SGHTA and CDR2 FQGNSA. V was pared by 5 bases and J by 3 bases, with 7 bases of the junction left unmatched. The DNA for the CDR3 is TGTGCCAGCAGCCTTGCCGGACAGGGGTACACCGGGGAGCTGTTTTTT. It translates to CASSLAGQGYTGELFF.

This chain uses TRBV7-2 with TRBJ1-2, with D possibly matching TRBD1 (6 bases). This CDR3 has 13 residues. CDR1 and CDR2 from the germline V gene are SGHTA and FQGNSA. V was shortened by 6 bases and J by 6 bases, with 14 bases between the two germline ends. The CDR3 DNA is TGTGCCAGCAGGAGGACGGGGGCTGATGGCTACACCTTC. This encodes CASRRTGADGYTF.

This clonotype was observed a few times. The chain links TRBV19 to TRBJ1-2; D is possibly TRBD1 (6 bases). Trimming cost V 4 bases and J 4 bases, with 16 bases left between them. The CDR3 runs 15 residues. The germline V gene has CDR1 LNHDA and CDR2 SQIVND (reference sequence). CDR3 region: CASSTQTGTGYGYTF. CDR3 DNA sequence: TGTGCCAGTAGTACCCAAACAGGGACGGGCTATGGCTACACCTTC.

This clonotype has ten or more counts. The CDR3 DNA follows: TGCGCCAGCAGCTTGGCCCAGGGGCGCGGGACCACTGAAGCTTTCTTT. The encoded protein is CASSLAQGRGTTEAFF. The rearrangement uses TRBV5-1 and TRBJ1-1, with D possibly TRBD1 on 6 matching bases. The CDR3 sequence is 16 residues long. V was cut by 0 bases and J by 4 bases, with 16 bases left in between. Germline V gene data show CDR1 as SGHRS and CDR2 as YFSETQ.